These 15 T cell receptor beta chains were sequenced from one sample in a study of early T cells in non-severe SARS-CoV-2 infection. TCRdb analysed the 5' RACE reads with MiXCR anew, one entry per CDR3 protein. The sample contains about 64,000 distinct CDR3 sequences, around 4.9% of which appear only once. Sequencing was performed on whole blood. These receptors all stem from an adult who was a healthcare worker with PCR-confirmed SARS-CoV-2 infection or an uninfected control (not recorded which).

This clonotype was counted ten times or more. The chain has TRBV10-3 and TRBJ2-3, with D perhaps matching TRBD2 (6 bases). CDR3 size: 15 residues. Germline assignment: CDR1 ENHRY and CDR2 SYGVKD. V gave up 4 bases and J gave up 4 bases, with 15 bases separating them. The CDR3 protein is CAISVSGEKADTQYF. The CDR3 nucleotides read TGTGCCATCAGTGTATCGGGGGAGAAGGCAGATACGCAGTATTTT.

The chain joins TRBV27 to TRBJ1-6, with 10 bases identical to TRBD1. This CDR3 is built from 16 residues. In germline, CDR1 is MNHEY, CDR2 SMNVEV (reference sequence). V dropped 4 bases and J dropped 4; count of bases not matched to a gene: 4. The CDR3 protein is CASSSPDRGYNSPLHF. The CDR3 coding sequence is TGTGCCAGCAGTTCCCCGGACAGGGGGTATAATTCACCCCTCCACTTT.

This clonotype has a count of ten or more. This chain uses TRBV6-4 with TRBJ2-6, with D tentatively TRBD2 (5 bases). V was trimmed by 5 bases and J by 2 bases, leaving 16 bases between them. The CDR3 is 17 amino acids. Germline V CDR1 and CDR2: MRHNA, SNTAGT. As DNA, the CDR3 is TGTGCCAGCAGTCCCATGGGAGAGACCACTGGGGCCAACGTCCTGACTTTC. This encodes CASSPMGETTGANVLTF.

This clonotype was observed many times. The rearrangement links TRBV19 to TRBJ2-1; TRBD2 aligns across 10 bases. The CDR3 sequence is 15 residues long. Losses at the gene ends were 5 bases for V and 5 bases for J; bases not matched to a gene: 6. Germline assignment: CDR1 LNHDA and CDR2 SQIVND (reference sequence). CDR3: CASSPTGLANNEQFF. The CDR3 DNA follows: TGTGCCAGTAGTCCAACGGGACTAGCGAACAATGAGCAGTTCTTC.

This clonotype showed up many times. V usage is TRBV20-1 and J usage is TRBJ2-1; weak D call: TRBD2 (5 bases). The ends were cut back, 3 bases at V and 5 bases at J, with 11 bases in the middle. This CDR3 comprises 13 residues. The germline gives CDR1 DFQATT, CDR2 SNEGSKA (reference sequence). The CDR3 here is CSASLGVHNEQFF. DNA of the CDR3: TGCAGTGCTAGTTTGGGAGTACACAATGAGCAGTTCTTC.

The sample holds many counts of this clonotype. CDR3 in DNA: TGTGCCAGCACCCCAAACCCGACCTACGAGCAGTACTTC. Translating gives CASTPNPTYEQYF. The J gene is TRBJ2-7, the V gene TRBV11-2; D gene uncertain. CDR3 length: 13 amino acids. V lost 7 bases, J lost 2 bases, and 12 bases lay in between. From germline, CDR1 is SGHAT and CDR2 FQNNGV.

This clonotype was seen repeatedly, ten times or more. For the CDR3, the DNA is TGCAGTGCCCCCCCGGACAGGGGGAGCACAGATACGCAGTATTTT. Protein sequence: CSAPPDRGSTDTQYF. The J gene is TRBJ2-3, the V gene TRBV20-1; 10 positions agree with TRBD1. The junction had 6 bases not matched to a gene; V was cut back by 6 bases and J by 0 bases. CDR1 is DFQATT, CDR2 SNEGSKA, per germline (reference sequence). The CDR3 is 15 residues long.

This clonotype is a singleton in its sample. CDR3 DNA sequence: TGTGCCAGCAGTCGACTAGCGGGAGCGGCAGATACGCAGTATTTT. This codes for CASSRLAGAADTQYF. The rearrangement joins TRBV2 to TRBJ2-3; 12 nucleotides line up with TRBD2. Germline V gives CDR1 SNHLY, CDR2 FYNNEI. Trimming at V came to 5 bases and at J to 4 bases, leaving 4 bases not matched to a gene. The length of the CDR3 is 15 residues.

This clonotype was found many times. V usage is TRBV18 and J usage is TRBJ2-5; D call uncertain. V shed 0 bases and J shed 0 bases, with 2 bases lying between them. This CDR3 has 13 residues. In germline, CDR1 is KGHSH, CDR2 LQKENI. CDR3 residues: CASSPPYQETQYF. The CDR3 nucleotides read TGTGCCAGCTCACCACCGTACCAAGAGACCCAGTACTTC. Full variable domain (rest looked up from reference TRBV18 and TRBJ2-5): NAGVMQNPRHLVRRRGQEARLRCSPMKGHSHVYWYRQLPEEGLKFMVYLQKENIIDESGMPKERFSAEFPKEGPSILRIQQVVRGDSAAYFCASSPPYQETQYFGPGTRLLVL.

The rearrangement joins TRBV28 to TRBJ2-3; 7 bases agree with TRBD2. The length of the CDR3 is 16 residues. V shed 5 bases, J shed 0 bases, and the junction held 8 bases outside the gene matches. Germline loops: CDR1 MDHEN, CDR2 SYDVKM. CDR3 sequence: CASSTWGGSSTDTQYF. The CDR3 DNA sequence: TGTGCCAGCAGTACCTGGGGGGGGTCTAGCACAGATACGCAGTATTTT.

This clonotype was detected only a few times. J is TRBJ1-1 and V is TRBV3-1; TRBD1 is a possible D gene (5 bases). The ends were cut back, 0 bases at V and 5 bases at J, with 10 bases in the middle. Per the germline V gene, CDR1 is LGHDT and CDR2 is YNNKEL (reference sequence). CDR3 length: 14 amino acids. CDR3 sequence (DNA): TGTGCCAGCAGCCAAGAGAGGGGAAGGACTGAAGCTTTCTTT. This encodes CASSQERGRTEAFF.

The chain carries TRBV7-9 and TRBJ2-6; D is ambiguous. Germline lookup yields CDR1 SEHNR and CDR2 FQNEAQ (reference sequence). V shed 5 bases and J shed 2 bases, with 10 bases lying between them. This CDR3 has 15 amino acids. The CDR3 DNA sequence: TGTGCCAGCAGCCCTCAGGAGACTGGGGCCAACGTCCTGACTTTC. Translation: CASSPQETGANVLTF.

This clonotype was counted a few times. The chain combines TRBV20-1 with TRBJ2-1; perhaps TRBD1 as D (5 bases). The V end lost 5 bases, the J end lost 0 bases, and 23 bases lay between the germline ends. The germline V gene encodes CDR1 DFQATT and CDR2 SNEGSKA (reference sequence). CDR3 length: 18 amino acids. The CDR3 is CSAPFYGWGKGSYNEQFF. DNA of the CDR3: TGCAGTGCTCCATTTTATGGGTGGGGCAAAGGCTCCTACAATGAGCAGTTCTTC.

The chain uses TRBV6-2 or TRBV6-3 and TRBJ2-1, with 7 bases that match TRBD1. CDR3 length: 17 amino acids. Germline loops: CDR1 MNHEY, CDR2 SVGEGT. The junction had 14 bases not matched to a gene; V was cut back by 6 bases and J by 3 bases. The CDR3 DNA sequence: TGTGCCAGCAGCCCTTATTCGGGTCGACAGGGCTACAATGAGCAGTTCTTC. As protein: CASSPYSGRQGYNEQFF.

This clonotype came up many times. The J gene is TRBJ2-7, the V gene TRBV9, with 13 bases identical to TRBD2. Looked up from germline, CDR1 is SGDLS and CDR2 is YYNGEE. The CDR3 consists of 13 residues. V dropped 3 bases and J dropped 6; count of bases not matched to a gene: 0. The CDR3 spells CASSGTSGGEQYF. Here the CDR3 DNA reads TGTGCCAGCAGCGGGACTAGCGGGGGCGAGCAGTACTTC.